Described below is a single TCR beta chain sequence and its context. This sample stems from a study of blood T cells in healthy people across ages. The CDR3 covers 14 residues. V dropped 9 bases and J dropped 2; count of bases not matched to a gene: 5. Looked up from germline, CDR1 is SNHLY and CDR2 is FYNNEI. With a J-beta primer mix and a sample-barcoded 5' primer, a second PCR ran about 6 to 11 cycles. TCRdb ran MiXCR on the 5' RACE reads and lists one entry per CDR3 protein. Counted here are roughly 900,000 distinct CDR3 sequences, around 49% occurring once; the ten biggest clones make up roughly 12%.

The TCR sequence derives from a man aged 30 to 39 in good health. The sample was blood. The chain employs TRBV2 and TRBJ2-1; 9 bases are shared with TRBD1. CDR3 coding DNA: TGTGCCAGTAAAACAGGGGGCACCTACAATGAGCAGTTCTTC. Its protein is CASKTGGTYNEQFF.